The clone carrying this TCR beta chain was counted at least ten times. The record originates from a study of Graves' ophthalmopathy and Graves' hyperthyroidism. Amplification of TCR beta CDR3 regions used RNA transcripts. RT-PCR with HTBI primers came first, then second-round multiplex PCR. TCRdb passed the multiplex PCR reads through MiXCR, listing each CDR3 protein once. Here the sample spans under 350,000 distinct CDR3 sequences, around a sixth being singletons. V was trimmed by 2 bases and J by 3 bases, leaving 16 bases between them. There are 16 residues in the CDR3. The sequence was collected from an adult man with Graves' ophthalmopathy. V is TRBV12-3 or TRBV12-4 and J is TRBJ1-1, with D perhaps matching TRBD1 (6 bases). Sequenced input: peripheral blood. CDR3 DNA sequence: TGTGCCAGCAGTTTAAAGACAGGCGCGGCTCACACTGAAGCTTTCTTT. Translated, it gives CASSLKTGAAHTEAFF.